The rows below give T cell receptor beta chains drawn from one sample of a study of Ad26.COV2.S vaccination and SARS-CoV-2 variants. The table came from immunoSEQ multiplex PCR; TCRdb's copy has only in-frame clones and leaves some out. The sample includes approximately 420,000 clones, 75% to 90% of them seen just once. The specimen comprised peripheral blood, sampled in a trial of Ad26.COV2.S vaccine versus placebo. These receptors all stem from a person between 18 and 65 years old who received the Ad26.COV2.S COVID-19 vaccine or a placebo. CDR3s include the opening cysteine and the closing phenylalanine or tryptophan. Each record gives: V gene, J gene, CDR3 protein.

v_call: TRBV29-1
j_call: TRBJ1-5
cdr3_aa: CSVLDGNQPQHF

v_call: TRBV7-2
j_call: TRBJ2-2
cdr3_aa: CASSLILWGSAGELFF

v_call: TRBV5-1
j_call: TRBJ2-3
cdr3_aa: CASSPAPPSTDTQYF

v_call: TRBV18
j_call: TRBJ2-3
cdr3_aa: CASSQRDRGDTQYF

v_call: TRBV29-1
j_call: TRBJ1-1
cdr3_aa: CSVVRVMNTEAFF

v_call: TRBV7-9
j_call: TRBJ2-7
cdr3_aa: CASSPFDRGYEQYF

v_call: TRBV5-4
j_call: TRBJ1-1
cdr3_aa: CASSADRNTEAFF

v_call: TRBV29-1
j_call: TRBJ2-1
cdr3_aa: CSVERTGGPNEQFF

v_call: TRBV7-2
j_call: TRBJ2-3
cdr3_aa: CASSTRPGDTQYF

v_call: TRBV5-1
j_call: TRBJ1-1
cdr3_aa: CASSLGLSNTEAFF

v_call: TRBV6-5
j_call: TRBJ1-3
cdr3_aa: CASSRGSVSGNTIYF

v_call: TRBV6-5
j_call: TRBJ1-5
cdr3_aa: CASSYSADSNQPQHF

v_call: TRBV27
j_call: TRBJ2-6
cdr3_aa: CASSFVRPSGANVLTF

v_call: TRBV6-1
j_call: TRBJ1-3
cdr3_aa: CASSEVAGLNTIYF

v_call: TRBV19
j_call: TRBJ1-1
cdr3_aa: CASSKGVWNTEAFF